This record covers a single TCR beta chain. Its matching antigen is unknown. These data belong to a study of identical twins. General observations from the study: Beta out-of-frame sequences displayed a weaker excess of sharing between twins. Zero-insertion analyses might be partly confounded by invariant T cells like MAIT and iNKT.

Per the germline V gene, CDR1 is SEHNR and CDR2 is FQNEAQ (reference sequence). CDR3 length equals 14 residues. A universal primer site was added by template switching, and unique molecular identifiers were carried by the cDNA. TCRdb reprocessed the 5' RACE reads with MiXCR, giving one entry per CDR3 protein. The sample includes 400,000 to 600,000 distinct CDR3 sequences, under 25% of them seen just once. These sequences were also reported in another study, on yellow fever vaccine responses in identical twins. That work adds: Reports say the vaccine T cell response in twins looked partly convergent and partly personalized.

The chain uses TRBV7-9 and TRBJ2-7; 10 bases align to TRBD2. The receptor was isolated from a young woman in good health. Sequenced sample: CD4+ T cells sorted from blood. CDR3 coding DNA: TGTGCCAGCAGCGGCAACAGCGGGGGGGACACGATATATGTC. Translating it yields CASSGNSGGDTIYV.